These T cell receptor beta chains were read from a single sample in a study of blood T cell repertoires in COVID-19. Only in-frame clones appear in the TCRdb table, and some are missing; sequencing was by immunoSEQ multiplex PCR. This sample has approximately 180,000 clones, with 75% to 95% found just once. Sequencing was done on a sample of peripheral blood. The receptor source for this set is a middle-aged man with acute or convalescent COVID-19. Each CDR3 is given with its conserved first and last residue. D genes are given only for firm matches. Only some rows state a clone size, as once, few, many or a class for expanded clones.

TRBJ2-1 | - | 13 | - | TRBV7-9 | TGTGCCAGCAGCTTTACGGTCTACAATGAGCAGTTCTTC | CASSFTVYNEQFF
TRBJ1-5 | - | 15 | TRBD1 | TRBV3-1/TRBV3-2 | TGTGCCAGCAGCACGGGACAGGGTGCCGGTCAGCCCCAGCATTTT | CASSTGQGAGQPQHF
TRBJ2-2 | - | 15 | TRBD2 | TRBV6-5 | TGTGCCAGCAGGCCCGGGTCGACTAGCGGCGGGGAGCTGTTTTTT | CASRPGSTSGGELFF
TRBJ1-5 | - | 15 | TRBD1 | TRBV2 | TGTGCCAGCAGCTGGGACAGGGGTAGCAATCAGCCCCAGCATTTT | CASSWDRGSNQPQHF
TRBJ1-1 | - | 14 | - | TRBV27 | TGTGCCAGCAGCCCGCTCAGGGGCCGCACTGAAGCTTTCTTT | CASSPLRGRTEAFF
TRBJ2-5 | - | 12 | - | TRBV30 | TGTGCCTGGCGGCAGGGGGGAAAGACCCAGTACTTC | CAWRQGGKTQYF
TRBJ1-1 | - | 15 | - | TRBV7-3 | TGTGCCAGCAGCTTATCCGGGGGGCGGAACACTGAAGCTTTCTTT | CASSLSGGRNTEAFF
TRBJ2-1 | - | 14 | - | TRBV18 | TGTGCCAGCTCACTGCGGGGTCTGAACAATGAGCAGTTCTTC | CASSLRGLNNEQFF
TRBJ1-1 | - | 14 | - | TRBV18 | TGTGCCAGCTCACCACTCGCGGATAACACTGAAGCTTTCTTT | CASSPLADNTEAFF
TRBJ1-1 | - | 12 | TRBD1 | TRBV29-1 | TGCAGCGTCTACCCGGGACAGGGACAAGCTTTCTTT | CSVYPGQGQAFF
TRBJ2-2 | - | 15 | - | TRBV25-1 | TGTGCCAGCCGATTTGGACAGACGAACACCGGGGAGCTGTTTTTT | CASRFGQTNTGELFF
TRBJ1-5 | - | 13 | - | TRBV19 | TGTGCCAGTAGTTCCGACAGCTTCCAGCCCCAGCATTTT | CASSSDSFQPQHF
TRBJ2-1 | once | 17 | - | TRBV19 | TGTGCCAGTAGTATAGGGTTAGCCTTTTCATCCTACAATGAGCAGTTCTTC | CASSIGLAFSSYNEQFF
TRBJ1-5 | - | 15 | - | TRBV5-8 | TGTGCCAGCAGCTTATTTCAGGGTCCGATCCAGCCCCAGCATTTT | CASSLFQGPIQPQHF
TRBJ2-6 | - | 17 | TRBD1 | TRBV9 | TGTGCCAGCAGCGTCGGACAGGGAACCTCTGGGGCCAACGTCCTGACTTTC | CASSVGQGTSGANVLTF
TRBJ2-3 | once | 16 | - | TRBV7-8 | TGTGCCAGCAGCCGAGTGCGGGGAATTCGCCCAGATACGCAGTATTTT | CASSRVRGIRPDTQYF
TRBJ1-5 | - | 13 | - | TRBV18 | TGTGCCAGCTCCTCCGAGGGGGATCAGCCCCAGCATTTT | CASSSEGDQPQHF
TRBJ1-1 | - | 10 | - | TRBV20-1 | TGCAGTGCTCGAGACCGGGAAGCTTTCTTT | CSARDREAFF
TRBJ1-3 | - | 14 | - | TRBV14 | TGTGCCAGCAGCCCCAGTTACTCTGGAAACACCATATATTTT | CASSPSYSGNTIYF
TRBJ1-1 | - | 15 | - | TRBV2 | TGTGCCAACAAACCCCAGAACGGGGAGAACACTGAAGCTTTCTTT | CANKPQNGENTEAFF
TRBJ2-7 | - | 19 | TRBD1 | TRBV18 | TGTGCCAGCTCACCATTCAGGACAGGGGGATCGGTGAGCTCCTACGAGCAGTACTTC | CASSPFRTGGSVSSYEQYF
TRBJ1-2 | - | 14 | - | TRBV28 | TGTGCCAGCAGTTTAAAGGGGCACAGGGTAGGCTACACCTTC | CASSLKGHRVGYTF